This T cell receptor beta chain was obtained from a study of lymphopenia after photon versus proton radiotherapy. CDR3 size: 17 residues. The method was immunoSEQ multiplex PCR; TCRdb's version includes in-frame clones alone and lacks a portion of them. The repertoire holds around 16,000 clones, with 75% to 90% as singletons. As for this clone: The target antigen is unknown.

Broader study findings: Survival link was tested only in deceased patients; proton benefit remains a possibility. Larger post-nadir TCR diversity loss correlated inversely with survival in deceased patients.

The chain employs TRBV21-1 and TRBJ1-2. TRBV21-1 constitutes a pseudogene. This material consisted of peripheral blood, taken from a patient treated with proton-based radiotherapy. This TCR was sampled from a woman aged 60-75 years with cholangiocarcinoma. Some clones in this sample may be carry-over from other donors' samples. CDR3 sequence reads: CASSKVVGSLIGYGYTF. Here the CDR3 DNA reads TGTGCCAGCAGCAAAGTAGTCGGCAGCCTCATAGGCTATGGCTACACCTTC.